This TCR beta chain was identified during a study of cytomegalovirus exposure and HLA in healthy donors. Study-level results: CMV serostatus alone was available as immune exposure information. V- and J-gene trimming of TCR beta was linked (in a later analysis) to a missense DCLRE1C variant.

The CDR3 contains 15 residues. Germline V gives CDR1 MNHEY, CDR2 SVGAGI. V was clipped by 2 bases and J by 0 bases, with 11 bases between them. Vbeta (60) and Jbeta (13) primers were used in the PCR. The assay was immunoSEQ multiplex PCR, and TCRdb's table has in-frame clones only and misses some. The sample holds about 180,000 clones; around 80% are singletons and the top ten take around 2.5%. A remark on this clone: What it binds is not known.

The chain carries TRBV6-5 and TRBJ2-7; D may be TRBD1 (5 bases). The sequenced material came from PBMCs. The sequence was obtained from a female donor in good health and CMV-seronegative. The CDR3 DNA reads as TGTGCCAGCAGTTACGACAGACCCCCCTCCTACGAGCAGTACTTC. Translated, it gives CASSYDRPPSYEQYF.